This entry concerns a single TCR beta chain. In its sample, this clone was seen once. Its recognized antigen is unknown. No much larger clonotype is one base removed from it; base qualities were not supplied. The sample belongs to a study of blood T cell repertoires in COVID-19 (dated by TCRdb to 2018 to 2021). At the level of the whole study: Samples covering the acute and convalescent phases of COVID-19 were provided by collaborators in the United States, Italy and Spain. The material from the prospective study consisted of cDNA or gDNA derived from T cells, B-cell-depleted T cells, or PBMCs. Deeply sampled blood TCRbeta repertoires from subjects exposed to, actively infected with, or recovered from COVID-19 were included in the dataset. The repertoires were released in a freely available public database intended as a resource for research on the immune response to SARS-CoV-2. Samples were obtained from the ongoing ImmuneRACE study (first 160 participants) and from 1,254 subjects provided by 6 global collaborators. A de-identified subject ID, COVID-19 status, age in years and sex were almost always included in the sample metadata. Where available, HLA class I and class II types were taken from metadata supplied by the sample provider and were not determined by assay-based typing. The research as a whole found: The amount of clinical and demographic metadata varied by source and participant and was provided uncurated.

TCRbeta CDR3 regions were amplified from genomic DNA using the immunoSEQ Assay, a bias-controlled multiplex PCR. Turning to the authors' computational methods: The number of nucleated cells in each sample was estimated by amplification of reference gene primers within the assay. To quantify the absolute abundance of each unique TCRbeta CDR3 rearrangement, sequence reads were collapsed and filtered. For each sample, productive Simpson clonality was calculated as the square root of Simpson's diversity index across productive rearrangements. In its TCRdb copy, this immuneACCESS table keeps in-frame sequences only and misses some clones. Where compared with another copy, unresolved V genes explain less than half of these, and the others have no known cause. From that table come the V and J calls and clone size; the DNA was used to work out D and trimming. In this sample the table shows approximately 160,000 clones, more than 85% of which occur a single time. The top ten hold 0.58% of the sample.

At one collaborating source in Seattle, patients were enrolled during active infection and were followed longitudinally through the course of disease. Whole blood was collected in K2EDTA tubes by collaborating institutions according to the institutions' own protocols. Collaborator samples were shipped for TCRbeta analysis as frozen whole blood, isolated PBMCs, or DNA extracted from either sample type. The sequencing sample was made of peripheral blood. The clonotype originates from a man in his 60s with COVID-19, enrolled during active disease.

The encoded CDR3 is CASSSRTGQGDEQFF. The DNA sequence follows: TGTGCCAGCAGCTCTCGGACAGGGCAGGGCGATGAGCAGTTCTTC. This chain is built from TRBV5-4 and TRBJ2-1; 8 of the junction bases match TRBD1. V lost 3 bases and J lost 8 bases, and the count of bases not matched to a germline gene is 10. The germline V gene (reference sequence) sets CDR1 to SGHNT and CDR2 to YYREEE. From the cysteine through the phenylalanine, the CDR3 covers 15 amino acids. The CDR3 DNA has 45 bases and is translated from base 1.